A single sample is the source of the 14 T cell receptor beta chains below, sequenced in a study of T cells in narcolepsy. Measured with immunoSEQ multiplex PCR; TCRdb has only the in-frame clones, and not every one. The data contain about 34,000 clones, 75% to 85% of them singletons. The specimen was CD45RA- memory CD4+ T cells from PBMCs. The receptors come from a human donor with narcolepsy.

The V call is TRBV11-3, the J call TRBJ1-1; D remains ambiguous. The V gene lost 2 bases and the J gene lost 5 bases, with 9 bases spanning the gap. CDR1 is SGHNT and CDR2 is YENEEA in the germline V gene. The CDR3 is made up of 13 amino acids. CDR3: CASSLMDGTEAFF. The CDR3 DNA is TGTGCCAGCAGCTTAATGGACGGGACTGAAGCTTTCTTT.

CDR3 DNA: TGCGCCAGCAGTCAATCCGGATGGCGACGGGGCAATTCACCCCTCCACTTT. It codes for CASSQSGWRRGNSPLHF. J is TRBJ1-6 and V is TRBV23-1, with TRBD1 as a possible D gene (5 bases). TRBV23-1 is an ORF for which the function is uncertain. Trimming pared 0 bases from V and 7 bases from J, leaving 16 bases between. The CDR3 consists of 17 residues.

The rearrangement joins TRBV11-2 to TRBJ2-3; TRBD1 agrees at 8 bases. J lost 0 bases, V lost 5 bases, and 7 bases had no gene match. This CDR3 spans 16 amino acids. Germline CDR1 and CDR2: SGHAT and FQNNGV. The CDR3 protein is CASSRRQGTSTDTQYF. The DNA of the CDR3 is TGTGCCAGCAGCCGTAGACAGGGGACTAGCACAGATACGCAGTATTTT.

CDR3 sequence: CAWKERGFYNEQFF. The CDR3 coding sequence is TGTGCCTGGAAGGAGCGCGGGTTCTACAATGAGCAGTTCTTC. V gene TRBV30 combines with J gene TRBJ2-1, with a tentative D call TRBD2 (5 bases). CDR3 size: 14 residues. Germline CDR1 GTSNPN, CDR2 SVGIG (reference sequence). Between the trimmed V and J ends, which lost 4 bases and 3 bases, there was a span of 13 bases.

This chain uses TRBV19 with TRBJ2-3, with 9 bases identical to TRBD2. V dropped 5 bases and J dropped 6; count of bases not matched to a gene: 6. This CDR3 is built from 14 residues. Germline CDR1 and CDR2: LNHDA and SQIVND (reference sequence). The CDR3 region has the DNA TGTGCCAGTAGTTGGACTAGCGTCTCGGATACGCAGTATTTT. It encodes CASSWTSVSDTQYF.

The chain is built from TRBV28 and TRBJ1-5; D is possibly TRBD1 (5 bases). The CDR3 extends over 13 amino acids. Germline V lookup: CDR1 MDHEN, CDR2 SYDVKM. Trimming cost V 4 bases and J 6 bases, with 10 bases left between them. The CDR3 is CASSSGTVQPQHF. DNA for the CDR3: TGTGCCAGCAGTTCTGGGACCGTTCAGCCCCAGCATTTT.

This clone is classed as medium-sized. This chain joins TRBV6-5 and TRBJ1-6; D unclear. The CDR3 extends over 16 amino acids. The V and J ends lost 4 bases and 0 bases respectively, with 10 bases between them. Germline V CDR1 and CDR2: MNHEY, SVGAGI. The CDR3 protein is CASSSGWSSYNSPLHF. In DNA form, the CDR3 reads TGTGCCAGCAGTTCCGGCTGGAGCTCCTATAATTCACCCCTCCACTTT.

The chain couples TRBV2 to TRBJ2-2; TRBD2 matches at 8 bases. Per the germline V gene, CDR1 is SNHLY and CDR2 is FYNNEI. V lost 2 bases and J lost 3; bases outside the gene matches: 17. This CDR3 has 20 residues. CDR3 nucleotide sequence: TGTGCCAGCAGTGAATTTGATTGGGCGGGGGGCTACGGCGACACCGGGGAGCTGTTTTTT. It is translated as CASSEFDWAGGYGDTGELFF.

Worth noting for this clone: This CDR3 is also generated by other DNA sequences in the sample. V gene TRBV18 combines with J gene TRBJ1-2; the match to TRBD1 covers 8 bases. V trimming: 4 bases; J trimming: 2 bases; junction bases outside the gene matches: 0. Germline V CDR1 and CDR2: KGHSH, LQKENI. The CDR3 covers 13 residues. For the CDR3, the DNA is TGTGCCAGCTCACGGGACAGGAACTATGGCTACACCTTC. Translated: CASSRDRNYGYTF.

The chain couples TRBV7-3 to TRBJ1-1; D gene uncertain. This CDR3 has 13 residues. The ends were cut back, 3 bases at V and 1 base at J, with 6 bases in the middle. From germline, CDR1 is SGHTA and CDR2 FQGTGA. The CDR3 protein is CASSFRENTEAFF. CDR3 DNA: TGTGCCAGCAGCTTCAGAGAGAACACTGAAGCTTTCTTT. The variable domain in full, with the rest retrieved from reference TRBV7-3 and TRBJ1-1, is GAGVSQTPSNKVTEKGKYVELRCDPISGHTALYWYRQSLGQGPEFLIYFQGTGAADDSGLPNDRFFAVRPEGSVSTLKIQRTERGDSAVYLCASSFRENTEAFFGQGTRLTVV.

Turning to this clone: This CDR3 is also generated by other DNA sequences in the sample. J is TRBJ1-2 and V is TRBV27; possible D gene TRBD1, 6 bases. Germline V gene sequence: CDR1 MNHEY, CDR2 SMNVEV (reference sequence). This CDR3 region has 14 residues. V shed 10 bases and J shed 8 bases, with 23 bases lying between them. This chain's CDR3 is CATLPGGVAYGYTF. CDR3 DNA: TGTGCCACCTTACCTGGGGGCGTCGCCTACGGCTACACCTTC.

The V and J genes are TRBV6-1 and TRBJ2-2; D may be TRBD2 (6 bases). This CDR3 comprises 14 residues. The germline CDR1 and CDR2 sequences are MNHNS and SASEGT. V dropped 8 bases and J dropped 2 bases, with 12 bases sitting between them. The CDR3 loop reads CASSLGGNTGELFF. The CDR3 DNA reads TGTGCCAGCTCCTTGGGGGGAAACACCGGGGAGCTGTTTTTT.

The chain combines TRBV4-3 with TRBJ2-1; TRBD1 might be the D (6 bases). V dropped 0 bases and J dropped 7 bases, with 16 bases sitting between them. The CDR3 contains 16 residues. From germline, CDR1 is LGHNA and CDR2 YSLEER. The CDR3 sequence: CASSQDLGGILNEQFF. CDR3 sequence (DNA): TGCGCCAGCAGCCAAGATCTAGGGGGAATCTTGAATGAGCAGTTCTTC.

A single count supports this clone. The CDR3 sequence: CASSIGLTIETQYF. CDR3 sequence (DNA): TGTGCCAGTAGTATAGGACTGACTATCGAGACCCAGTACTTC. This rearrangement joins TRBV19 to TRBJ2-5; D perhaps matches TRBD2 (5 bases). V gave up 1 base and J gave up 5 bases, with 11 bases separating them. The CDR3 runs 14 residues. Per the germline V gene, CDR1 is LNHDA and CDR2 is SQIVND (reference sequence).